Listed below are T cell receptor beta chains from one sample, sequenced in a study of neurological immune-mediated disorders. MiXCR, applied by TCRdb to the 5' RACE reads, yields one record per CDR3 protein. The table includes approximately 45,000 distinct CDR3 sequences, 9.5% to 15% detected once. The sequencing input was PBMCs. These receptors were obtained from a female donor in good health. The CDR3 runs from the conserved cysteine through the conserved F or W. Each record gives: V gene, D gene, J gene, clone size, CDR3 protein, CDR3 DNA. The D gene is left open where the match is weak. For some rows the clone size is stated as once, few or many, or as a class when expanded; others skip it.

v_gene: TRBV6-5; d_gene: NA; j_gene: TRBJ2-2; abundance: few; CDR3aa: CASKRGKTGELFF; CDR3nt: TGTGCCAGCAAGAGAGGAAAAACCGGGGAGCTGTTTTTT
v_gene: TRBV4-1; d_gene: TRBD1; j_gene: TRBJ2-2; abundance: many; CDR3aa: CASSSRDRDTGELFF; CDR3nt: TGCGCCAGCAGCAGCCGGGACAGAGACACCGGGGAGCTGTTTTTT
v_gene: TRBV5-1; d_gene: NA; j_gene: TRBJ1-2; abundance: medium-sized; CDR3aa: CASSLGGGYGYTF; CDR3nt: TGCGCCAGCAGCTTGGGAGGGGGCTATGGCTACACCTTC
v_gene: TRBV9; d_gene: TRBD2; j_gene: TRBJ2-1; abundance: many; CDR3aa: CASSARLLAGEQFF; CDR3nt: TGTGCCAGCAGCGCACGACTACTAGCGGGAGAGCAGTTCTTC
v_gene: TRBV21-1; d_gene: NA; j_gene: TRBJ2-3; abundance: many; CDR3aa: CASSKGLRRETDTQYF; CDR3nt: TGTGCCAGCAGCAAAGGACTCCGGAGGGAAACAGATACGCAGTATTTT
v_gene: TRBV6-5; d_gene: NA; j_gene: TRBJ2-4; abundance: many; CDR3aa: CASSGRGVAKNIQYF; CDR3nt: TGTGCCAGCAGTGGCAGAGGGGTAGCCAAAAACATTCAGTACTTC
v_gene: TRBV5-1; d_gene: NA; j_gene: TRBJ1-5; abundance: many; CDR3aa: CASSQDGGGNQPQHF; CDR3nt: TGCGCCAGCAGCCAAGACGGGGGCGGCAATCAGCCCCAGCATTTT
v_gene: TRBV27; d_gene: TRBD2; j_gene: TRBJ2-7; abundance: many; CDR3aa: CASSLQGGRAYEQYF; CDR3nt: TGTGCCAGCAGTTTACAGGGCGGGAGGGCTTACGAGCAGTACTTC
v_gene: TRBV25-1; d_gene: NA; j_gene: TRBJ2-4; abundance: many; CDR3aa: CASSGVAGTAKNIQYF; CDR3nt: TGTGCCAGCAGTGGGGTGGCGGGGACAGCCAAAAACATTCAGTACTTC
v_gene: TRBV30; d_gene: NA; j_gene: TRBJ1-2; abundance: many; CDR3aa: CAWSVTGYGYTF; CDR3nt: TGTGCCTGGAGTGTAACGGGATATGGCTACACCTTC
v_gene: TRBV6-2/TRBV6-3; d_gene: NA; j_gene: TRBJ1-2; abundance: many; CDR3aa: CASSRGQTNYGYTF; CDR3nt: TGTGCCAGCAGCCGCGGACAGACCAACTATGGCTACACCTTC
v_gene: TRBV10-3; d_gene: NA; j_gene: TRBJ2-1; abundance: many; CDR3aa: CAISREGNEQFF; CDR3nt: TGTGCCATCAGTAGAGAAGGCAATGAGCAGTTCTTC
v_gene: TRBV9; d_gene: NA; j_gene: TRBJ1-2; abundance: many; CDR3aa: CASNSIYGYTF; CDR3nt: TGTGCCAGCAACTCCATTTATGGCTACACCTTC
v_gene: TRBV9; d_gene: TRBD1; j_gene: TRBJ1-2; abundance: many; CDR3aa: CASSVSQGLSSGGYTF; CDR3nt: TGTGCCAGCAGCGTATCACAGGGGCTTTCGTCGGGGGGCTACACCTTC
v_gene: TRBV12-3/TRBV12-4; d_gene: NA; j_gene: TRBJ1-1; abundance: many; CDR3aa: CASSPGGVNTEAFF; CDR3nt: TGTGCCAGCAGTCCTGGTGGGGTGAACACTGAAGCTTTCTTT
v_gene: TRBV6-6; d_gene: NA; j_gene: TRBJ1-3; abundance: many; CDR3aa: CASRVTSGNTIYF; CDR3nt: TGTGCCAGCAGAGTTACCTCTGGAAACACCATATATTTT
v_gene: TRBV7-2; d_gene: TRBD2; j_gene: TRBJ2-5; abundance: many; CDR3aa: CASSLEAGGQETQYF; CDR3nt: TGTGCCAGCAGCTTAGAAGCGGGAGGGCAGGAGACCCAGTACTTC
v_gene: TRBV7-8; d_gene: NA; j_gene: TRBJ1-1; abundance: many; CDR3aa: CASSLAHGEAFF; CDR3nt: TGTGCCAGCAGCTTAGCGCATGGTGAAGCTTTCTTT
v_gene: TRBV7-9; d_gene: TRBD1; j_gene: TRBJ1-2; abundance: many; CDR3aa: CASSPGQYGYTF; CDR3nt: TGTGCCAGCAGCCCGGGACAGTATGGCTACACCTTC
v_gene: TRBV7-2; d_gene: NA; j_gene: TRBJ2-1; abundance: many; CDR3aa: CASTPRDRSNNEQFF; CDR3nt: TGTGCCAGCACCCCCCGGGATAGATCGAATAATGAGCAGTTCTTC
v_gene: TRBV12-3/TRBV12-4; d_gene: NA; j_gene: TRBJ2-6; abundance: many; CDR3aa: CASTSGDSGANVLTF; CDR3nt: TGTGCCAGCACCTCGGGGGACTCCGGGGCCAACGTCCTGACTTTC
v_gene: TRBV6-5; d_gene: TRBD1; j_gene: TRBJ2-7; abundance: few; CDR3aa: CASRGTGHLYEQYF; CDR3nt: TGTGCCAGCAGGGGGACAGGGCATCTCTACGAGCAGTACTTC
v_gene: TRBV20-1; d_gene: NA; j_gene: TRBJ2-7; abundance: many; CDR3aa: CSARDQAGLVYEQYF; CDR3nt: TGCAGTGCTAGAGATCAGGCGGGATTGGTTTACGAGCAGTACTTC
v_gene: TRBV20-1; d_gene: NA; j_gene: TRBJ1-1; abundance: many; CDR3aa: CSARDAGEETAFF; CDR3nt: TGCAGTGCTAGAGATGCAGGGGAGGAAACGGCTTTCTTT
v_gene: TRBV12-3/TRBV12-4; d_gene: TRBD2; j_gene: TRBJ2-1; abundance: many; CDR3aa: CASSWGLAGSDEQFF; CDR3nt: TGTGCCAGCAGTTGGGGACTAGCGGGGTCGGATGAGCAGTTCTTC
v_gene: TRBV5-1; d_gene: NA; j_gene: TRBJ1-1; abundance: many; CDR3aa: CASSRGTRPMETEAFF; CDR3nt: TGCGCCAGCAGCAGGGGGACACGGCCCATGGAAACTGAAGCTTTCTTT
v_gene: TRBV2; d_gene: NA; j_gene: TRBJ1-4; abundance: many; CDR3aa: CASSQTPAGPREKLFF; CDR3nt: TGTGCCAGCAGCCAAACCCCAGCGGGTCCAAGGGAAAAACTGTTTTTT
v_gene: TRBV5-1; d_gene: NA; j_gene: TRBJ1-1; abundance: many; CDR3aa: CASKKGKNTEAFF; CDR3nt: TGCGCCAGCAAGAAGGGGAAGAACACTGAAGCTTTCTTT
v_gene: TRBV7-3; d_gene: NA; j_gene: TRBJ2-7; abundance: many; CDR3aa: CASSLNGGSDEQYF; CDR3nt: TGTGCCAGCAGCTTAAATGGCGGGTCCGACGAGCAGTACTTC
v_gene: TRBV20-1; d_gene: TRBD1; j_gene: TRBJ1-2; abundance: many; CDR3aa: CSARARQGGYGYTF; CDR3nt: TGCAGTGCTAGAGCCCGACAGGGTGGCTATGGCTACACCTTC
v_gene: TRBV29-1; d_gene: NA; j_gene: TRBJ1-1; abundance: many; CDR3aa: CSVGRDTKLGTEAFF; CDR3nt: TGCAGCGTGGGCCGGGACACCAAATTGGGGACTGAAGCTTTCTTT
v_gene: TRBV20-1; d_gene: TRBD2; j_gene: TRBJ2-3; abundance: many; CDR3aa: CSARDLAGGRADTQYF; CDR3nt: TGCAGTGCTAGAGATTTAGCGGGGGGGAGGGCAGATACGCAGTATTTT
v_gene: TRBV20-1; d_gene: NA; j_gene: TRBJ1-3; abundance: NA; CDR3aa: CSASDKGISGNTIHF; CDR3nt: TGCAGTGCTAGTGATAAAGGAATCTCTGGAAACACCATACATTTT
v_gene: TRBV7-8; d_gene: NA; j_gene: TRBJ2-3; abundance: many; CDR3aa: CASSPMATDTQYF; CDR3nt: TGTGCCAGCAGCCCCATGGCGACAGATACGCAGTATTTT